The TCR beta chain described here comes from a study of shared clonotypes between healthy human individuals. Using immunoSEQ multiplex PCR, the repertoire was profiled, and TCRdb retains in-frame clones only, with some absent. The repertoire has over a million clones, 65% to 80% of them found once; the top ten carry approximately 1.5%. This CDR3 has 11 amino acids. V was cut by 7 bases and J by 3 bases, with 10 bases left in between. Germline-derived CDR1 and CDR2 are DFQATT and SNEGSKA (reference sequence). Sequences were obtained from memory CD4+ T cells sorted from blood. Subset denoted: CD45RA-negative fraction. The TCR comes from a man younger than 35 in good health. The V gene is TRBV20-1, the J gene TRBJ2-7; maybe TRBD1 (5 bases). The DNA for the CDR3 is TGCAGTGTTCAGCAGGGCTACGAGCAGTACTTC. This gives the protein CSVQQGYEQYF.